The 18 T cell receptor beta chains listed next were all sequenced from one sample in a study of T cell changes during pregnancy in multiple sclerosis. The protocol was immunoSEQ multiplex PCR, while the TCRdb copy is restricted to in-frame clones and leaves out a portion. The sample lists under 95,000 clones, 90% to 95% seen once, with 0.65% to 0.75% in the top ten. The material sequenced was peripheral blood, taken in the second trimester of pregnancy. The receptors stem from a female donor in good health, enrolled as a control in a pregnancy study.

This clone has just one count. The V gene is TRBV6-6, the J gene TRBJ1-5; D is undetermined. The CDR3 consists of 14 residues. The V and J ends lost 0 bases and 9 bases respectively, with 12 bases between them. Germline V CDR1 and CDR2: MNHNY, SVGAGI (reference sequence). The CDR3 sequence is CASSYSAELGPQHF. The CDR3, as DNA: TGTGCCAGCAGTTACTCGGCGGAACTGGGGCCCCAGCATTTT.

This clone was counted a single time. The chain employs TRBV5-1 and TRBJ2-7, with 12 bases matching TRBD1. From germline, CDR1 is SGHRS and CDR2 YFSETQ. J lost 7 bases, V lost 2 bases, and 13 bases had no gene match. The CDR3 runs to 17 residues. CDR3 in amino acids: CASSFNPRGQGASEQYF. The CDR3 DNA sequence: TGCGCCAGCAGCTTTAACCCTAGGGGACAGGGGGCTTCTGAGCAGTACTTC.

The chain's CDR3 is CASSLQGGGGSYEQYF. CDR3 nucleotides: TGTGCCAGCAGTCTACAAGGCGGGGGTGGCTCCTACGAGCAGTACTTC. The rearrangement joins TRBV27 to TRBJ2-7; 7 bases agree with TRBD2. This CDR3 has 16 amino acids. J gave up 0 bases and V 5 bases, and 10 bases lay outside the gene matches. CDR1 and CDR2 (germline): MNHEY, SMNVEV (reference sequence).

CDR3 protein: CASSRTDQETQYF. CDR3 nucleotide sequence: TGTGCCAGCAGCCGGACAGATCAAGAGACCCAGTACTTC. The chain is built from TRBV7-3 and TRBJ2-5; D is possibly TRBD1 (6 bases). The V end was cut by 5 bases, the J end by 2 bases, with 9 bases between. Germline CDR1 SGHTA, CDR2 FQGTGA. The CDR3 extends over 13 amino acids.

This clone was recorded once. In DNA form, the CDR3 reads TGCGCCAGCCGAGGAGGGGCCGACTATGGCTACACCTTC. It specifies CASRGGADYGYTF. The gene calls are TRBV5-1 and TRBJ1-2, with D perhaps matching TRBD1 (5 bases). The germline CDR1 and CDR2 sequences are SGHRS and YFSETQ. The length of the CDR3 is 13 residues. V was cut by 7 bases and J by 3 bases, with 13 bases left in between.

The rearrangement joins TRBV4-1 to TRBJ1-2; 7 bases fit TRBD1. Germline V gene sequence: CDR1 MGHRA, CDR2 YSYEKL. Trimming took 0 bases from V and 5 from J; bases not matched to a gene: 6. The CDR3 covers 15 residues. DNA for the CDR3: TGCGCCAGCAGCCAAGACTCGACAGGGTGGTATGGCTACACCTTC. As protein: CASSQDSTGWYGYTF.

This chain links TRBV27 with TRBJ2-2, with 9 bases matching TRBD1. The CDR3 length is 15 residues. V shed 5 bases, J shed 5 bases, and the junction held 6 bases outside the gene matches. The germline CDR1 and CDR2 sequences are MNHEY and SMNVEV (reference sequence). The CDR3 loop is CASSLDRGGTGELFF. As DNA, the CDR3 is TGTGCCAGCAGTCTGGACAGGGGAGGAACCGGGGAGCTGTTTTTT.

The chain combines TRBV19 with TRBJ1-5; TRBD1 matches 9 bases. Germline assignment: CDR1 LNHDA and CDR2 SQIVND (reference sequence). Trimming at V came to 3 bases and at J to 1 base, leaving 7 bases not matched to a gene. The CDR3 extends over 17 amino acids. In DNA form, the CDR3 reads TGTGCCAGTAGTATGCCGGGGACAGGGACCAGCAATCAGCCCCAGCATTTT. The encoded protein is CASSMPGTGTSNQPQHF. The variable domain in full, with the rest retrieved from reference TRBV19 and TRBJ1-5, is DGGITQSPKYLFRKEGQNVTLSCEQNLNHDAMYWYRQDPGQGLRLIYYSQIVNDFQKGDIAEGYSVSREKKESFPLTVTSAQKNPTAFYLCASSMPGTGTSNQPQHFGDGTRLSIL.

The chain links TRBV4-1 to TRBJ2-1; a weak D match, TRBD1 (5 bases). The CDR3 sequence is 18 residues long. Looked up from germline, CDR1 is MGHRA and CDR2 is YSYEKL. The V and J ends lost 0 bases and 0 bases respectively, with 15 bases between them. DNA for the CDR3: TGCGCCAGCAGCCAAGATGGGGCGGACGCTAGCTCCTACAATGAGCAGTTCTTC. Its translation is CASSQDGADASSYNEQFF.

The rearrangement links TRBV4-1 to TRBJ2-7; TRBD2 might be the D (7 bases). This CDR3 comprises 16 residues. The V end lost 5 bases, the J end lost 4 bases, and 21 bases lay between the germline ends. CDR1 is MGHRA, CDR2 YSYEKL, per germline. This chain's CDR3 is CASSWRIGGAGYEQYF. As DNA, the CDR3 is TGCGCCAGCAGCTGGAGAATAGGGGGGGCTGGATACGAGCAGTACTTC.

V is TRBV27 and J is TRBJ2-5; 8 positions match TRBD2. The V gene end was trimmed by 6 bases and the J gene end by 5 bases; junction bases not matched to a gene: 8. This CDR3 has 14 residues. The V gene's germline CDR1 is MNHEY and CDR2 SMNVEV (reference sequence). The CDR3 spells CASSSWGLVETQYF. In DNA form, the CDR3 reads TGTGCCAGCAGCAGCTGGGGACTAGTCGAGACCCAGTACTTC.

The rearrangement joins TRBV10-3 to TRBJ1-1; D possibly corresponds to TRBD1 (5 bases). V was shortened by 0 bases and J by 3 bases, with 8 bases between the two germline ends. The CDR3 consists of 14 residues. Germline loops: CDR1 ENHRY, CDR2 SYGVKD. CDR3 bases: TGTGCCATCAGTGAGTCGCGCAGGGACACTGAAGCTTTCTTT. This sequence encodes CAISESRRDTEAFF.

J is TRBJ2-3 and V is TRBV5-6; 14 nucleotides line up with TRBD2. The CDR3 consists of 17 residues. Germline values: CDR1 SGHDT, CDR2 YYEEEE. The trim removed 2 bases at V and 0 bases at J, leaving 2 bases unmatched. The DNA of the CDR3 is TGTGCCAGCAGCTTCGGACTAGCGGGGGGAAGCACAGATACGCAGTATTTT. This translates into CASSFGLAGGSTDTQYF.

This chain uses TRBV6-4 with TRBJ2-1; 8 nucleotides match TRBD2. The J segment lost 8 bases and the V segment lost 3 bases, leaving 9 bases of the junction unmatched. The CDR3 is 15 residues long. The V gene's germline CDR1 is MRHNA and CDR2 SNTAGT. The CDR3 loop reads CASSESSGDFHEQFF. The CDR3 bases are TGTGCCAGCAGTGAAAGTAGCGGGGATTTTCATGAGCAGTTCTTC.

The gene calls are TRBV19 and TRBJ1-4, with 12 bases fitting TRBD1. Trimming removed 3 bases from V and 5 bases from J; junction bases left unmatched: 10. This CDR3 spans 18 amino acids. Per germline, CDR1 LNHDA and CDR2 SQIVND (reference sequence). The CDR3 nucleotides are TGTGCCAGTAGTATCGGATCCCGGGACAGGGGGCGGAATGAAAAACTGTTTTTT. It yields the protein CASSIGSRDRGRNEKLFF.

The chain links TRBV6-1 to TRBJ1-5, with 7 bases that match TRBD1. The V gene end was trimmed by 6 bases and the J gene end by 0 bases; junction bases not matched to a gene: 5. CDR1 is MNHNS and CDR2 is SASEGT in the germline V gene. The CDR3 sequence is 15 residues long. In DNA form, the CDR3 reads TGTGCCAGCAGCTTGGGACAGTATAGCAATCAGCCCCAGCATTTT. This sequence encodes CASSLGQYSNQPQHF.

This chain connects TRBV18 to TRBJ2-5; TRBD1 is a possible D gene (6 bases). V gave up 1 base and J gave up 0 bases, with 15 bases separating them. The length of the CDR3 is 17 residues. The germline V gene encodes CDR1 KGHSH and CDR2 LQKENI. The DNA of the CDR3 is TGTGCCAGCTCACCACAACAGGGCAGGCTTTACCAAGAGACCCAGTACTTC. This sequence encodes CASSPQQGRLYQETQYF.

The rearrangement links TRBV2 to TRBJ1-5, with D possibly being TRBD1 (6 bases). Trimming shortened V by 6 bases and J by 3 bases, and 15 bases separated the two germline ends. Per the germline V gene, CDR1 is SNHLY and CDR2 is FYNNEI. This CDR3 region has 15 residues. CDR3 nucleotide sequence: TGTGCCAGCAGCCGGATCCAGGGGTACAATCAGCCCCAGCATTTT. Translated, it gives CASSRIQGYNQPQHF.